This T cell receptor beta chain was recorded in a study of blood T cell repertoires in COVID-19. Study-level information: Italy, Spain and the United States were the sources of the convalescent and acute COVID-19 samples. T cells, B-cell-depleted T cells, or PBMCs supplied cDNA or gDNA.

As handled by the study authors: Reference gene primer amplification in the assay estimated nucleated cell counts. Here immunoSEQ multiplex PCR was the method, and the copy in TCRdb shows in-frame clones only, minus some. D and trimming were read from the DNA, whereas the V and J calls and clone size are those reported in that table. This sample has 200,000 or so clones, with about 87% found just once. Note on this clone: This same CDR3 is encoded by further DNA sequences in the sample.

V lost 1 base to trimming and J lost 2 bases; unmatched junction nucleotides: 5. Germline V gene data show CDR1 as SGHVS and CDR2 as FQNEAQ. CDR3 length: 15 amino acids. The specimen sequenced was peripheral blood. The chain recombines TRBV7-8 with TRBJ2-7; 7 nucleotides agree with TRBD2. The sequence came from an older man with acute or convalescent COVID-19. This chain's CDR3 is CASSLGAGATYEQYF. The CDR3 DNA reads TGTGCCAGCAGCTTAGGGGCGGGAGCGACCTACGAGCAGTACTTC.